The present T cell receptor beta chain was sequenced within a study of blood T cell repertoires in COVID-19. Original methodology: Cell counts per sample came from amplifying reference gene primers. Assay: immunoSEQ multiplex PCR; the TCRdb copy retains only in-frame clones and omits some. The V and J calls and the clone size are those of that table, but D and trimming were determined from the DNA. Here the sample spans 200,000 to 300,000 clones, around 87% being singletons. The CDR3 sequence is 15 residues long. V was trimmed by 0 bases and J by 6 bases, leaving 12 bases between them. Germline V CDR1 and CDR2: SGHRS, YFSETQ.

The chain joins TRBV5-1 to TRBJ2-2, with unresolved D. Sequences were obtained from peripheral blood. The origin of this receptor is a woman aged 45-65 years with acute or convalescent COVID-19. The CDR3 region is CASSLAGQTPGELFF. The CDR3 nucleotides read TGCGCCAGCAGCTTGGCAGGTCAGACCCCCGGGGAGCTGTTTTTT.